Described below is a single T cell receptor (beta chain) sequence and its context. As yet, its antigen is unknown. Trimming cost V 5 bases and J 5 bases; bases outside gene matches: 9. The length of the CDR3 is 17 residues. In germline, CDR1 is SSHAT, CDR2 FNYEAQ (reference sequence). The data stem from a study of cytomegalovirus exposure and HLA in healthy donors. Notes on the study in general: What was likely a sequencing artifact was a cluster of highly shared sequence variants. Associated with HLA alleles at 0.05 false discovery rate in a later analysis were some 16,000 TCR beta sequences. Immune exposure information available was restricted to CMV serostatus.

The PCR contained 60 Vbeta and 13 Jbeta primers. The data were produced by immunoSEQ multiplex PCR, yet TCRdb's version contains in-frame clones alone and is incomplete. The sample shows approximately 210,000 clones, and approximately 1% sits with its ten largest clones. The receptor comes from a woman younger than 45 in good health and CMV-seropositive. The sequencing sample was made of PBMCs. The V and J genes are TRBV7-7 and TRBJ2-5; the match to TRBD2 covers 15 bases. For the CDR3, the DNA is TGTGCCAGCAGCCATGGACTAGCGGGAGGGCCGGGGGAGACCCAGTACTTC. It is translated as CASSHGLAGGPGETQYF.